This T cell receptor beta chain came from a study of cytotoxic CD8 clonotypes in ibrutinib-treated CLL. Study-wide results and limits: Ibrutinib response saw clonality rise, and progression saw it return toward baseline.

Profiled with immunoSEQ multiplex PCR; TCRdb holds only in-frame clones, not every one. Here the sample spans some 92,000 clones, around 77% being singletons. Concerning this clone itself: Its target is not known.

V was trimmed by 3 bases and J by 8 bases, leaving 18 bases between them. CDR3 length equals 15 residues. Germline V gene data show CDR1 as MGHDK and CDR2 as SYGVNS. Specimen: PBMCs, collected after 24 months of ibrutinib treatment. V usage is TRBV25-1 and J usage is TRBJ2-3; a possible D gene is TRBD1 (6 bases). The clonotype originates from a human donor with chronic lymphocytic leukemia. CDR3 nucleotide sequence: TGTGCCAGCAGTGAGTCCGGGACAAAGGGGGTTACGCAGTATTTT. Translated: CASSESGTKGVTQYF.